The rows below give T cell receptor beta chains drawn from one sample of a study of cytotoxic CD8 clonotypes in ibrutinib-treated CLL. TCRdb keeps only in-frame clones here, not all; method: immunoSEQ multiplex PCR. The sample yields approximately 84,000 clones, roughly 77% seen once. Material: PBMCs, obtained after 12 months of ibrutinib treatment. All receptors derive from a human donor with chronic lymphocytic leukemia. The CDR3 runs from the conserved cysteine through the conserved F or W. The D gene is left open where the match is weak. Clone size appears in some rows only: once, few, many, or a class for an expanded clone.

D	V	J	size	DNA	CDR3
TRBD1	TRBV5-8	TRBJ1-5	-	TGTGCCAGCAGCTTGGAAGGGGGCGGACTGCCCCAGCATTTT	CASSLEGGGLPQHF
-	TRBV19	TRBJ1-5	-	TGTGCCAGTAGTATCCGAGGGGATAGCAATCAGCCCCAGCATTTT	CASSIRGDSNQPQHF
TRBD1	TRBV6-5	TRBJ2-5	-	TGTGCCAGCAGTTACTCCGGACAGGGCAGAGAGACCCAGTACTTC	CASSYSGQGRETQYF
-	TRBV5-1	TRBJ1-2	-	TGCGCCAGCAGCCGGGCTGGCGGCACCTCTAGCTATGGCTACACCTTC	CASSRAGGTSSYGYTF
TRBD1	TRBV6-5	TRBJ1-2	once	TGTGCCAGCGGGACAGCATCCTATGGCTACACCTTC	CASGTASYGYTF
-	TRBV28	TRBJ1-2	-	TGTGCCAGCACCGAACCCGCCTATGGCTACACCTTC	CASTEPAYGYTF
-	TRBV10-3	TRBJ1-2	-	TGTGCCATCAGTGAGTCTATTGGAGGAGCTAACTATGGCTACACCTTC	CAISESIGGANYGYTF
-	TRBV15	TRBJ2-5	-	TGTGCCACCAGCAGAGATCTTTTGACAGCGCAAGAGACCCAGTACTTC	CATSRDLLTAQETQYF
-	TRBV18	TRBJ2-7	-	TGTGCCAGCTCACCACCCGGACAGTACGAGCAGTACTTC	CASSPPGQYEQYF
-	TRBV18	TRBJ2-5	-	TGTGCCAGCTCACCAGGGGGAGAGACCCAGTACTTC	CASSPGGETQYF
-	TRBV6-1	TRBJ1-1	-	TGTGCCAGCAGCCCCATCAGGGGTGACACTGAAGCTTTCTTT	CASSPIRGDTEAFF
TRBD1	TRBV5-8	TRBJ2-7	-	TGTGCCAGCAGACGGGGACAGACCTACGAGCAGTACTTC	CASRRGQTYEQYF
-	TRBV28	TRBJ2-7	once	TGTGCCAGCAGTTTATCTGGGCTACCCCACTACGAGCAGTACTTC	CASSLSGLPHYEQYF
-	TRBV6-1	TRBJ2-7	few	TGTGCCAGCAGTGATCGGTATAGGGGGGCCTACGAGCAGTACTTC	CASSDRYRGAYEQYF
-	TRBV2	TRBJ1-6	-	TGTGCCAGCAGTGAGGGGGGAAACCCAAATTCACCCCTCCACTTT	CASSEGGNPNSPLHF
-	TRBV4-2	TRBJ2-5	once	TGTGCCAGCAGCCGGAGTGGGACACAAGAGACCCAGTACTTC	CASSRSGTQETQYF
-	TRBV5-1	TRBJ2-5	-	TGCGCCAGCACCGCCGCGGAGACCCAGTACTTC	CASTAAETQYF
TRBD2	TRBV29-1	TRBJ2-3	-	TGCAGCGTGGCTTCGGGGGGGGTTTGGGTGGTCGATACGCAGTATTTT	CSVASGGVWVVDTQYF
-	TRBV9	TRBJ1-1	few	TGTGCCAGCAGCAGACTTAACACTGAAGCTTTCTTT	CASSRLNTEAFF
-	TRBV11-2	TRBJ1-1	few	TGTGCCAGCGCATGGGGGGGCGGTCGGAACACTGAAGCTTTCTTT	CASAWGGGRNTEAFF
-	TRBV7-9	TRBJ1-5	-	TGTGCCAGCAGCCAAGGAACCCAGCCCCAGCATTTT	CASSQGTQPQHF
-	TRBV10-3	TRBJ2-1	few	TGTGCCATCAGTGAGTCGGGCGGCCGGAGGGAGGTTGAGCAGTTCTTC	CAISESGGRREVEQFF
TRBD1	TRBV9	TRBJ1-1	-	TGTGCCAGCAGCCGCGGGTCCGGGACAGAGGACACTGAAGCTTTCTTT	CASSRGSGTEDTEAFF
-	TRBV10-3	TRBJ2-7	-	TGTGCCATCAGTGCCCCAGGCCAGAGCTCCTACGAGCAGTACTTC	CAISAPGQSSYEQYF
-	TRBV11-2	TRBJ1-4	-	TGTGCCAGCAGCTTAAATGATGAAAAACTGTTTTTT	CASSLNDEKLFF
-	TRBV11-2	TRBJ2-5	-	TGTGCCAGCAGCTCCACCCTCGGGGAGACCCAGTACTTC	CASSSTLGETQYF